The 27 T cell receptor beta chains below come from one sample, sequenced in a study of cytomegalovirus exposure and HLA in healthy donors. The PCR contained 60 Vbeta and 13 Jbeta primers. This table comes from immunoSEQ multiplex PCR, and its TCRdb copy is limited to in-frame clones, with some not included. Of 75,000 to 95,000 clones detected, roughly 78% appear once; the ten largest clones hold about 4.4%. The specimen sequenced was PBMCs. Source of these receptors: a male donor in good health and CMV-seropositive.

V gene TRBV28 combines with J gene TRBJ1-5; D gene ambiguous. The germline CDR1 and CDR2 sequences are MDHEN and SYDVKM. The CDR3 runs to 16 residues. V lost 7 bases and J 2 bases, leaving 18 bases between the germline ends. CDR3 protein: CASIYAPSRGNQPQHF. For the CDR3, the DNA is TGTGCCAGCATCTATGCCCCCTCGCGAGGCAATCAGCCCCAGCATTTT.

The chain links TRBV21-1 to TRBJ1-2; the table assigns TRBD1, which was not confirmed against the DNA. TRBV21-1 is a pseudogene. The CDR3 length is 15 residues. Here the CDR3 DNA reads TGTGCCAGCAGCAAAGCTCGCAGGGGTGACTATGGCTACACCTTC. Translation gives CASSKARRGDYGYTF.

The CDR3 loop reads CASSQARGLYEQYF. The CDR3 nucleotides read TGTGCCAGCAGCCAAGCCAGGGGGCTATACGAGCAGTACTTC. The rearrangement links TRBV14 to TRBJ2-7; 8 bases are a match to TRBD1. The CDR3 contains 14 residues. The germline V gene has CDR1 SGHDN and CDR2 FVKESK. Germline trimming cut 1 base from V and 4 bases from J; bases unmatched to any gene: 3.

J is TRBJ1-5 and V is TRBV5-1; D perhaps matches TRBD1 (5 bases). The closer fit of TRBJ2-3 to the DNA end suggests the J call may be wrong. The CDR3 length is 14 residues. Germline CDR1 is SGHRS and CDR2 is YFSETQ. The chain's CDR3 is CASSFDTGDQPQYF. CDR3 nucleotide sequence: TGCGCCAGCAGCTTCGACACAGGCGATCAGCCCCAGTATTTT.

A few counts support this clone. The chain combines TRBV4-1 with TRBJ2-1; D perhaps matches TRBD1 (5 bases). The CDR3 loop spans 16 amino acids. CDR1 is MGHRA and CDR2 is YSYEKL in the germline V gene. V lost 1 base, J lost 8 bases, and 18 bases lay in between. CDR3 nucleotide sequence: TGCGCCAGCAGCCAAGTTTTACTAACAGGTCTCCATGAGCAGTTCTTC. Its protein is CASSQVLLTGLHEQFF.

The chain carries TRBV9 and TRBJ1-1; D is undetermined. Trimming removed 8 bases from V and 4 bases from J, with 15 bases in between. Per germline, CDR1 SGDLS and CDR2 YYNGEE. The CDR3 is 13 amino acids. The CDR3 region is CASRKEGVTEAFF. Here the CDR3 DNA reads TGTGCCAGTCGAAAGGAGGGAGTCACTGAAGCTTTCTTT. Looking up the rest from reference TRBV9 and TRBJ1-1 gives the full variable domain: DSGVTQTPKHLITATGQRVTLRCSPRSGDLSVYWYQQSLDQGLQFLIQYYNGEERAKGNILERFSAQQFPDLHSELNLSSLELGDSALYFCASRKEGVTEAFFGQGTRLTVV.

This chain uses TRBV6-5 with TRBJ2-1; D call uncertain. The V gene's germline CDR1 is MNHEY and CDR2 SVGAGI. This CDR3 is built from 15 residues. The V gene lost 6 bases and the J gene lost 7 bases, with 19 bases spanning the gap. The CDR3 here is CASRVLDSSGNEQFF. CDR3 in DNA: TGTGCCAGCAGAGTTCTAGATTCCAGTGGGAATGAGCAGTTCTTC.

The CDR3 DNA reads TGTGCCAGCAGCGAACTAGCGGGCCGATTGTTTTTCTTC. As protein: CASSELAGRLFFF. The J gene is TRBJ2-1, the V gene TRBV14, with 9 bases identical to TRBD2. The V and J ends lost 5 bases and 16 bases, in that order; junction bases with no gene match: 12. The CDR3 runs 13 residues. The germline CDR1 and CDR2 sequences are SGHDN and FVKESK. Filled out from reference TRBV14 and TRBJ2-1, the complete variable domain reads EAGVTQFPSHSVIEKGQTVTLRCDPISGHDNLYWYRRVMGKEIKFLLHFVKESKQDESGMPNNRFLAERTGGTYSTLKVQPAELEDSGVYFCASSELAGRLFFFGPGTRLTVL.

The chain joins TRBV6-1 to TRBJ2-1; 9 bases agree with TRBD2. CDR1 and CDR2 (germline): MNHNS, SASEGT. The CDR3 has 15 amino acids. With V trimmed by 2 bases and J by 9 bases, 8 bases remained unmatched. This CDR3 is CASSEMVAGVGEQFF. CDR3 DNA: TGTGCCAGCAGTGAAATGGTAGCGGGAGTCGGTGAGCAGTTCTTC.

The chain joins TRBV18 to TRBJ1-1, with D perhaps matching TRBD1 (6 bases). The CDR3 is made up of 15 amino acids. V dropped 6 bases and J dropped 1 base, with 15 bases sitting between them. The germline gives CDR1 KGHSH, CDR2 LQKENI. This CDR3 reads CASSPSQGQNTEAFF. The DNA for the CDR3 is TGTGCCAGCTCCCCTTCACAGGGACAGAACACTGAAGCTTTCTTT.

The chain employs TRBV21-1 and TRBJ2-3; the table's D call of TRBD2 was not tested on the DNA. TRBV21-1 is marked as a pseudogene. The CDR3 covers 18 residues. The CDR3 loop reads CASSTIGEGISSTDTQYF. CDR3 in DNA: TGTGCCAGCAGTACGATCGGGGAAGGGATATCTAGCACAGATACGCAGTATTTT.

The chain joins TRBV12-5 to TRBJ1-2, with a tentative D call TRBD1 (5 bases). The CDR3 extends over 15 amino acids. Germline V CDR1 and CDR2: LGHNT, FRNRAP. Trimming left V 6 bases short and J 4 bases short, with 18 bases between. CDR3 in DNA: TGTGCTAGTGGAAGTGCGGGACGATCTCCCTATGGCTACACCTTC. Its translation is CASGSAGRSPYGYTF. The full variable domain, its missing parts supplied by reference TRBV12-5 and TRBJ1-2, is DARVTQTPRHKVTEMGQEVTMRCQPILGHNTVFWYRQTMMQGLELLAYFRNRAPLDDSGMPKDRFSAEMPDATLATLKIQPSEPRDSAVYFCASGSAGRSPYGYTFGSGTRLTVV.

V usage is TRBV4-2 and J usage is TRBJ2-1; 10 nucleotides align to TRBD1. The germline V gene encodes CDR1 LGHNA and CDR2 YNFKEQ. This CDR3 spans 15 amino acids. The V and J ends lost 1 base and 13 bases, in that order; junction bases with no gene match: 10. The CDR3 sequence is CASSQGTGGIRPQFF. The CDR3 DNA reads TGTGCCAGCAGCCAAGGGACAGGGGGTATCAGGCCCCAGTTCTTC.

This sequence joins TRBV28 and TRBJ1-1; D may be TRBD1 (6 bases). The ends were cut back, 7 bases at V and 0 bases at J, with 15 bases in the middle. In germline, CDR1 is MDHEN, CDR2 SYDVKM. This CDR3 contains 15 residues. The CDR3 spells CASTQRGTLNTEAFF. In DNA form, the CDR3 reads TGTGCCAGCACTCAACGAGGGACACTGAACACTGAAGCTTTCTTT.

The genes are TRBV5-1 and TRBJ2-7; 9 bases fit TRBD1. Germline V gene data show CDR1 as SGHRS and CDR2 as YFSETQ. The CDR3 is made up of 16 amino acids. Germline trimming cut 0 bases from V and 5 bases from J; bases unmatched to any gene: 9. Written as DNA, the CDR3 is TGCGCCAGCAGCTTGGAAGGTACAGGGGGCTACGACGAGCAGTACTTC. Protein: CASSLEGTGGYDEQYF. The entire variable domain, with the rest obtained from reference TRBV5-1 and TRBJ2-7, is as follows: KAGVTQTPRYLIKTRGQQVTLSCSPISGHRSVSWYQQTPGQGLQFLFEYFSETQRNKGNFPGRFSGRQFSNSRSEMNVSTLELGDSALYLCASSLEGTGGYDEQYFGPGTRLTVT.

The chain has TRBV4-1 and TRBJ1-2, with 12 positions matching TRBD1. From germline, CDR1 is MGHRA and CDR2 YSYEKL. The length of the CDR3 is 20 residues. V lost 6 bases, J lost 0 bases, and 17 bases stayed unmatched. CDR3 DNA sequence: TGCGCCAGCAGACAGTATCAAGAGGGACAGGGGGCCGGGTCTAACTATGGCTACACCTTC. Amino acid sequence: CASRQYQEGQGAGSNYGYTF.

This clone has a single count. J is TRBJ2-7 and V is TRBV2, with 15 bases fitting TRBD2. Trimming took 6 bases from V and 5 from J; bases not matched to a gene: 11. Germline CDR1 is SNHLY and CDR2 is FYNNEI. The CDR3 runs to 17 residues. The chain's CDR3 is CASSLTGLAGGGNEQYF. The DNA for the CDR3 is TGTGCCAGCAGCTTGACGGGACTAGCGGGGGGCGGCAACGAGCAGTACTTC.

This clone appeared once. V gene TRBV2 combines with J gene TRBJ1-2, with D possibly being TRBD1 (6 bases). The CDR3 is 12 residues long. Trimming took 6 bases from V and 5 from J, leaving 10 bases between them. Germline V lookup: CDR1 SNHLY, CDR2 FYNNEI. The CDR3 DNA is TGTGCCAGCAGGAGGGGGATGTATGGCTACACCTTC. Residues: CASRRGMYGYTF.

In DNA, the CDR3 is TGTGCCAGCAGCGTAACAGGGCTACTTATCTATGGCTACACCTTC. Translated, it gives CASSVTGLLIYGYTF. The rearrangement joins TRBV5-6 to TRBJ1-2, with TRBD1 as a possible D gene (6 bases). This CDR3 comprises 15 residues. Trimming removed 4 bases from V and 4 bases from J, with 17 bases in between. Germline loops: CDR1 SGHDT, CDR2 YYEEEE.

Only a few counts were recorded for this clone. The rearrangement uses TRBV5-1 and TRBJ2-1; 10 bases map to TRBD2. This CDR3 has 17 residues. The germline V gene encodes CDR1 SGHRS and CDR2 YFSETQ. V lost 0 bases, J lost 7 bases, and 10 bases stayed unmatched. The CDR3 DNA sequence: TGCGCCAGCAGCTTGGGCGCTAGGCTAGCGGGAGTTAATGAGCAGTTCTTC. This translates into CASSLGARLAGVNEQFF.

The genes are TRBV28 and TRBJ1-6; no firm D call. This CDR3 is 12 amino acids long. Germline CDR1 is MDHEN and CDR2 is SYDVKM. With 5 bases removed from V and 8 bases from J, the gap between germline ends came to 7 bases. CDR3 nucleotides: TGTGCCAGCAGTATCACAGATTCACCCCTCCACTTT. Protein sequence: CASSITDSPLHF.

J is TRBJ2-3 and V is TRBV5-4, with D perhaps matching TRBD1 (6 bases). V was clipped by 6 bases and J by 4 bases, with 15 bases between them. The CDR3 spans 14 residues. Germline lookup yields CDR1 SGHNT and CDR2 YYREEE (reference sequence). The CDR3 region is CASTLGAGADTQYF. In nucleotides, the CDR3 is TGTGCCAGCACCCTGGGGGCAGGGGCAGATACGCAGTATTTT.

This chain links TRBV7-8 with TRBJ2-1; TRBD2 matches 15 bases. Looked up from germline, CDR1 is SGHVS and CDR2 is FQNEAQ. This CDR3 spans 16 amino acids. Trimming took 6 bases from V and 5 from J; bases not matched to a gene: 5. CDR3 nucleotides: TGTGCCAGCAGGCGGACTAGCGGGAGGGCAGACAATGAGCAGTTCTTC. Amino acids: CASRRTSGRADNEQFF.

This chain joins TRBV18 and TRBJ2-5, with TRBD1 matching over 7 bases. Germline V gene lookup returns CDR1 KGHSH and CDR2 LQKENI. This CDR3 has 14 amino acids. Trimming at V came to 3 bases and at J to 1 base, leaving 2 bases not matched to a gene. The CDR3 is CASSPRDSQETQYF. CDR3 sequence (DNA): TGTGCCAGCTCACCCCGGGACAGCCAAGAGACCCAGTACTTC. Full variable domain (missing parts from reference TRBV18 and TRBJ2-5): NAGVMQNPRHLVRRRGQEARLRCSPMKGHSHVYWYRQLPEEGLKFMVYLQKENIIDESGMPKERFSAEFPKEGPSILRIQQVVRGDSAAYFCASSPRDSQETQYFGPGTRLLVL.

The chain is built from TRBV28 and TRBJ2-7; a weak D match, TRBD1 (6 bases). The germline V and J ends were trimmed by 7 bases and 1 base, with 14 bases remaining between them. CDR1 is MDHEN and CDR2 is SYDVKM in the germline V gene. The CDR3 is 14 amino acids. This CDR3 is CASNPGVNSYEQYF. In DNA, the CDR3 is TGTGCCAGCAACCCAGGGGTCAATTCCTACGAGCAGTACTTC.

This clone was recorded once. V usage is TRBV19 and J usage is TRBJ2-5; no clear D gene. CDR3 length: 13 amino acids. Germline V gives CDR1 LNHDA, CDR2 SQIVND (reference sequence). Trimming took off 5 bases at V and 6 bases at J, with 13 bases between the two ends. CDR3 DNA sequence: TGTGCCAGTAGTGTTTTGGTGGCACAGACCCAGTACTTC. Its protein product is CASSVLVAQTQYF.

The gene calls are TRBV6-1 and TRBJ1-2; D is unclear. The CDR3 totals 12 residues. V lost 1 base and J lost 4, with 4 bases in between. Germline assignment: CDR1 MNHNS and CDR2 SASEGT. The CDR3 spells CASSEDSYGYTF. DNA of the CDR3: TGTGCCAGCAGTGAAGACTCCTATGGCTACACCTTC.